Following are 12 T cell receptor beta chains from one sample sequenced in a study of lymphopenia after photon versus proton radiotherapy. Assay used: immunoSEQ multiplex PCR; TCRdb lists only in-frame clones, some missing. The sample includes about 12,000 clones, approximately 88% seen only once; the top ten take roughly 3.3%. The source material was peripheral blood, sampled from a patient treated with proton-based radiotherapy. The receptors were sampled from a man aged 60 to 75 with pancreatic cancer.

This clone appeared once. This sequence joins TRBV10-3 and TRBJ1-1; D remains ambiguous. Germline-derived CDR1 and CDR2 are ENHRY and SYGVKD. Between the trimmed V and J ends, which lost 0 bases and 8 bases, there was a span of 10 bases. This CDR3 is built from 13 residues. In DNA form, the CDR3 reads TGTGCCATCAGTGAGTCCTTGAGGACGGAAGCTTTCTTT. Translating it yields CAISESLRTEAFF.

The chain has TRBV28 and TRBJ1-2; D perhaps matches TRBD1 (6 bases). V was pared by 5 bases and J by 8 bases, with 15 bases between. Per germline, CDR1 MDHEN and CDR2 SYDVKM. The CDR3 loop spans 13 amino acids. The CDR3, as DNA: TGTGCCAGCAGTATATTATACAGGGACGGCTACACCTTC. It is translated as CASSILYRDGYTF.

The chain uses TRBV5-1 and TRBJ2-5; TRBD1 agrees at 7 bases. The V and J ends lost 4 bases and 5 bases, in that order; junction bases with no gene match: 5. The CDR3 sequence is 13 residues long. Germline values: CDR1 SGHRS, CDR2 YFSETQ. Here the CDR3 DNA reads TGCGCCAGCAGCCCAACAGGGGAGGAGACCCAGTACTTC. Its protein is CASSPTGEETQYF.

This chain joins TRBV7-8 and TRBJ1-5; TRBD1 aligns across 7 bases. CDR1 is SGHVS, CDR2 FQNEAQ, per germline. CDR3 length equals 13 residues. J lost 4 bases, V lost 10 bases, and 7 bases had no gene match. CDR3 nucleotide sequence: TGTGCCACGACAGGGCACCTAAATCAGCCCCAGCATTTT. It yields the protein CATTGHLNQPQHF.

This clone was counted a few times. The rearrangement links TRBV11-2 to TRBJ2-5; TRBD2 aligns across 10 bases. The CDR3 contains 15 residues. In germline, CDR1 is SGHAT, CDR2 FQNNGV. V shed 5 bases and J 5 bases; nucleotides not matched to a gene: 8. CDR3 sequence: CASSPSLAGAETQYF. The CDR3 DNA sequence: TGTGCCAGCAGCCCCTCCCTAGCGGGAGCTGAGACCCAGTACTTC. The whole variable domain, filled in from reference TRBV11-2 and TRBJ2-5, reads EAGVAQSPRYKIIEKRQSVAFWCNPISGHATLYWYQQILGQGPKLLIQFQNNGVVDDSQLPKDRFSAERLKGVDSTLKIQPAKLEDSAVYLCASSPSLAGAETQYFGPGTRLLVL.

V is TRBV29-1 and J is TRBJ2-5; TRBD2 agrees at 7 bases. Germline V gene sequence: CDR1 SQVTM, CDR2 ANQGSEA. V trimming: 6 bases; J trimming: 9 bases; junction bases outside the gene matches: 7. CDR3 length: 11 residues. The CDR3 DNA is TGCAGCGTGACCTTGGGGGGGGCCCAGTACTTC. It encodes CSVTLGGAQYF.

The DNA of the CDR3 is TGTGCCAGCAGCGGCTGGACTAGCGGGAGTGGGGATGAGCAGTTCTTC. Translation gives CASSGWTSGSGDEQFF. The rearrangement links TRBV11-2 to TRBJ2-1; 13 bases fit TRBD2. Trimming at V came to 5 bases and at J to 8 bases, leaving 9 bases not matched to a gene. CDR1 and CDR2 from the germline V gene are SGHAT and FQNNGV. The CDR3 sequence is 16 residues long. Supplemented by reference TRBV11-2 and TRBJ2-1, the full variable domain reads EAGVAQSPRYKIIEKRQSVAFWCNPISGHATLYWYQQILGQGPKLLIQFQNNGVVDDSQLPKDRFSAERLKGVDSTLKIQPAKLEDSAVYLCASSGWTSGSGDEQFFGPGTRLTVL.

This chain links TRBV7-2 with TRBJ2-7, with a possible D match to TRBD1 (6 bases). CDR1 is SGHTA, CDR2 FQGNSA, per germline. V lost 3 bases and J lost 2, with 11 bases in between. The CDR3 loop spans 14 amino acids. The CDR3 DNA sequence: TGTGCCAGCAGCTTTTACGGGACACCCTACGAGCAGTACTTC. This gives the protein CASSFYGTPYEQYF.

The chain uses TRBV7-2 and TRBJ1-5, with D possibly being TRBD1 (6 bases). V was pared by 3 bases and J by 0 bases, with 6 bases between. CDR1 is SGHTA and CDR2 is FQGNSA in the germline V gene. CDR3 length: 14 residues. This CDR3 is CASSLDSSNQPQHF. In DNA, the CDR3 is TGTGCCAGCAGCTTGGACAGTAGCAATCAGCCCCAGCATTTT.

The chain combines TRBV2 with TRBJ2-5, with 14 bases fitting TRBD2. The end of the DNA aligns better with TRBJ2-7, so the J call may be wrong. From germline, CDR1 is SNHLY and CDR2 FYNNEI. This CDR3 comprises 16 residues. In DNA form, the CDR3 reads TGTGCCAGCAGGACCGGGACTAGCGGGGGATCCGGCGAGCAGTACTTC. As protein: CASRTGTSGGSGEQYF.

The table lists this clone with a few counts. This sequence joins TRBV18 and TRBJ1-2, with D possibly TRBD1 on 5 matching bases. CDR1 KGHSH and CDR2 LQKENI come from the germline V gene. This CDR3 has 11 amino acids. For the CDR3, the DNA is TGTGCTAGCAGGGTGAACTATGGCTACACCTTC. As protein: CASRVNYGYTF.

The J gene is TRBJ2-3, the V gene TRBV14; a weak D match, TRBD2 (5 bases). The CDR3 totals 16 residues. The germline V gene encodes CDR1 SGHDN and CDR2 FVKESK. V lost 3 bases to trimming and J lost 0 bases, with 13 bases between them. In nucleotides, the CDR3 is TGTGCCAGCAGCCAGATCGGCGGGTTAAGCACAGATACGCAGTATTTT. It specifies CASSQIGGLSTDTQYF.